This entry is about one T cell receptor beta chain. This record belongs to a study of PD-L1 blockade in urothelial cancer. Specified time point: pretreatment peripheral blood. The method was immunoSEQ multiplex PCR; TCRdb's version includes in-frame clones alone and lacks a portion of them. The table records 50,000 to 70,000 clones, approximately 78% of them present only once. Deletions cut 5 bases from V and 2 bases from J, with 12 bases between. CDR3 size: 14 residues. Germline CDR1 is SQVTM and CDR2 is ANQGSEA. The sequence derives from a man aged 65 to 79 with urothelial cancer. Sequencing used PBMCs, obtained around atezolizumab (anti-PD-L1) treatment. The rearrangement uses TRBV29-1 and TRBJ2-2, with D possibly being TRBD1 (6 bases). The CDR3 loop is CSVRGGYNTGELFF. The CDR3 bases are TGCAGCGTTCGTGGGGGCTACAACACCGGGGAGCTGTTTTTT.